This T cell receptor beta chain is drawn from a study of read filtering for tumor transcriptome and immune sequencing. Study-wide background: After DNase treatment, RNA was made into whole-transcriptome libraries.

Molecular barcoded adaptors covering alpha/delta and beta/gamma chains were used on 400 ng RNA. Each CDR3 protein gets one entry after TCRdb re-called the reads with MiXCR. The sample has around 65,000 distinct CDR3 sequences, roughly 18% seen once. About this clonotype itself: At one end the junction does not follow the germline gene, possibly because of a read error.

CDR1 and CDR2 from the germline V gene are SGHRS and YFSETQ. The CDR3 has 15 amino acids. This clonotype originated in a donor over 35 with multiple myeloma. This chain connects TRBV5-1 to TRBJ2-3; 7 bases map to TRBD1. Material for sequencing was a population of CD138-negative cells sorted from bone marrow. The DNA for the CDR3 is TGCGCCAGCAGCTTGTACGACAGGGACACAGATACGCGGTATTTT. Amino acids: CASSLYDRDTDTRYF.